This is a list of T cell receptor beta chains from one sample in a study of T cell responses to AZD1222 COVID-19 vaccine. This table comes from immunoSEQ multiplex PCR, and its TCRdb copy is limited to in-frame clones, with some not included. The sample has 75,000 or so clones, approximately 90% seen once. Sequencing was performed on peripheral blood, taken 28 days after the second AZD1222 dose. The receptor set was obtained from an adult who received the AZD1222 COVID-19 vaccine. The CDR3 runs from the conserved cysteine through the conserved F or W. Fields, in order: V gene, CDR3 length, J gene, CDR3 protein.

V: TRBV16; length: 14; J: TRBJ1-1; CDR3: CATLPGQMNTEAFF
V: TRBV30; length: 18; J: TRBJ1-4; CDR3: CAWSLSVGQGKKNEKLFF
V: TRBV28; length: 12; J: TRBJ2-1; CDR3: CASSFRPWGQFF
V: TRBV19; length: 15; J: TRBJ1-6; CDR3: CASSNRDRIKRPLHF
V: TRBV15; length: 12; J: TRBJ1-2; CDR3: CATSTNNYGYTF
V: TRBV6-5; length: 15; J: TRBJ2-7; CDR3: CASSYRGALTYEQYF
V: TRBV10-3; length: 15; J: TRBJ2-5; CDR3: CAIRSSGGTQETQYF
V: TRBV27; length: 14; J: TRBJ1-1; CDR3: CASSLERGTGLTFF
V: TRBV9; length: 14; J: TRBJ2-1; CDR3: CASSVGGGAGTEFF
V: TRBV5-1; length: 18; J: TRBJ2-3; CDR3: CASSLGVRRGAYTDTQYF
V: TRBV6-5; length: 13; J: TRBJ2-7; CDR3: CASRSSGAYEQYF
V: TRBV7-9; length: 15; J: TRBJ1-2; CDR3: CASSLGQGSNYGYTF
V: TRBV28; length: 16; J: TRBJ2-1; CDR3: CASSPQMTSWVLEQFF
V: TRBV27; length: 18; J: TRBJ1-6; CDR3: CASSLFGGTGGYNSPLHF
V: TRBV4-3; length: 17; J: TRBJ2-5; CDR3: CASSQAPVAGSGETQYF
V: TRBV6-1; length: 13; J: TRBJ2-1; CDR3: CASSEQGVDEQFF
V: TRBV7-9; length: 11; J: TRBJ2-7; CDR3: CASSSGGEQYF
V: TRBV7-9; length: 16; J: TRBJ1-1; CDR3: CASSLGSDIPNTEAFF
V: TRBV28; length: 18; J: TRBJ2-3; CDR3: CASSPRLAGEGGTDTQYF
V: TRBV12-1; length: 15; J: TRBJ2-1; CDR3: CASSSIDTVGNEQFF
V: TRBV6-5; length: 15; J: TRBJ1-2; CDR3: CASSSSTRTHLGYTF
V: TRBV5-1; length: 14; J: TRBJ2-1; CDR3: CASSPPGSYNEQFF